One sample yielded the 21 T cell receptor beta chains listed below, sequenced in a study of identical twins. TCRdb re-called the 5' RACE reads with MiXCR, one entry per CDR3 protein. Of about 470,000 distinct CDR3 sequences in the sample, around 24% were seen once. The same specimen was also included in a second study, on T cells expressing NK-cell markers.

The sample taken for sequencing was CD4+ T cells sorted from blood. All receptors derive from a woman between 18 and 29 years old in good health.

This chain uses TRBV5-6 with TRBJ1-1; no clear D gene. CDR3 length: 13 residues. V lost 5 bases to trimming and J lost 4 bases, with 12 bases between them. CDR1 is SGHDT, CDR2 YYEEEE, per germline. The DNA for the CDR3 is TGTGCCAGCAGTGGAGGCCTGCTCACTGAAGCTTTCTTT. This gives the protein CASSGGLLTEAFF. Looking up the rest from reference TRBV5-6 and TRBJ1-1 gives the full variable domain: DAGVTQSPTHLIKTRGQQVTLRCSPKSGHDTVSWYQQALGQGPQFIFQYYEEEERQRGNFPDRFSGHQFPNYSSELNVNALLLGDSALYLCASSGGLLTEAFFGQGTRLTVV.

The genes are TRBV5-1 and TRBJ1-1; maybe TRBD1 (5 bases). Trimming removed 3 bases at V and 4 bases at J, with 13 bases between. CDR1 SGHRS and CDR2 YFSETQ come from the germline V gene. The CDR3 contains 14 residues. This CDR3 is CASSSRDGSTEAFF. Here the CDR3 DNA reads TGCGCCAGCAGCTCCAGGGATGGGAGCACTGAAGCTTTCTTT.

The rearrangement joins TRBV12-3 or TRBV12-4 to TRBJ2-7; TRBD1 agrees at 9 bases. After removal of 6 bases from V and 10 bases from J, the junction contained 16 bases not matched to a gene. The CDR3 is made up of 15 amino acids. The CDR3, as DNA: TGTGCCAGCAGCACCAGCGGGACAGGGAAGATTAGACAGTACTTC. It specifies CASSTSGTGKIRQYF.

This clonotype was detected only a few times. The genes are TRBV15 and TRBJ2-1, with D perhaps TRBD1 (6 bases). Deletions cut 1 base from V and 2 bases from J, with 12 bases between. Germline loops: CDR1 LNHNV, CDR2 YYDKDF (reference sequence). The CDR3 extends over 16 amino acids. The DNA for the CDR3 is TGTGCCACCAGCAGAGGTAGGGGGTCTACCTACAATGAGCAGTTCTTC. It encodes CATSRGRGSTYNEQFF.

This clonotype was detected a few times. The rearrangement uses TRBV12-3 or TRBV12-4 and TRBJ2-1, with 9 bases that match TRBD2. This CDR3 has 12 amino acids. Unmatched junction bases numbered 6, after V lost 9 bases and J lost 9 bases. CDR3 protein: CASGTSRAEQFF. DNA of the CDR3: TGTGCCAGTGGGACTAGCCGAGCTGAGCAGTTCTTC.

The genes are TRBV10-3 and TRBJ2-7, with a weak D call TRBD1 (5 bases). The CDR3 contains 15 residues. Deletions cut 0 bases from V and 6 bases from J, with 15 bases between. CDR1 and CDR2 from the germline V gene are ENHRY and SYGVKD. CDR3 nucleotides: TGTGCCATCAGTGAGTCGATCGACAGAAGAGGCGAGCAGTACTTC. The encoded protein is CAISESIDRRGEQYF.

The count of this clonotype is one. The rearrangement joins TRBV6-1 to TRBJ2-3; 10 bases fit TRBD2. Germline lookup yields CDR1 MNHNS and CDR2 SASEGT. This CDR3 spans 15 amino acids. Unmatched junction bases numbered 6, after V lost 6 bases and J lost 3 bases. The CDR3 bases are TGTGCCAGCAGGCGCACTAGCGGGGCAACAGATACGCAGTATTTT. Translation: CASRRTSGATDTQYF.

This clonotype was observed a handful of times. The chain uses TRBV5-1 and TRBJ2-7, with 7 nucleotides matching TRBD1. The CDR3 runs 14 residues. Per germline, CDR1 SGHRS and CDR2 YFSETQ. The V gene end was trimmed by 7 bases and the J gene end by 5 bases; junction bases not matched to a gene: 12. The CDR3 here is CASVRRQGTHEQYF. The DNA of the CDR3 is TGCGCCAGCGTCCGGCGACAGGGTACCCACGAGCAGTACTTC.

A single count supports this clonotype. The CDR3 here is CSARDQTSGGETQYF. In nucleotides, the CDR3 is TGCAGTGCTAGAGATCAAACTAGCGGAGGAGAGACCCAGTACTTC. The rearrangement uses TRBV20-1 and TRBJ2-5; TRBD2 matches 8 bases. Looked up from germline, CDR1 is DFQATT and CDR2 is SNEGSKA (reference sequence). The CDR3 consists of 15 residues. V lost 0 bases to trimming and J lost 4 bases; unmatched junction nucleotides: 7.

V gene TRBV10-3 combines with J gene TRBJ1-2; D uncertain. CDR3 length: 14 residues. V gave up 3 bases and J gave up 0 bases, with 8 bases separating them. CDR1 is ENHRY, CDR2 SYGVKD, per germline. The CDR3 coding sequence is TGTGCCATCAGTGACCTCGAAACTAACTATGGCTACACCTTC. It translates to CAISDLETNYGYTF.

The chain combines TRBV13 with TRBJ2-5; perhaps TRBD2 as D (7 bases). Per germline, CDR1 PRHDT and CDR2 FYEKMQ (reference sequence). CDR3 length equals 15 residues. The ends were cut back, 5 bases at V and 1 base at J, with 14 bases in the middle. CDR3 in amino acids: CASSHRGALQETQYF. In DNA form, the CDR3 reads TGTGCCAGCAGCCACCGGGGGGCCCTCCAAGAGACCCAGTACTTC.

The rearrangement joins TRBV20-1 to TRBJ1-1; D is perhaps TRBD1 (6 bases). With 2 bases removed from V and 8 bases from J, the gap between germline ends came to 12 bases. The CDR3 has 12 residues. Germline loops: CDR1 DFQATT, CDR2 SNEGSKA (reference sequence). CDR3 sequence: CSARRSTGEAFF. CDR3 nucleotide sequence: TGCAGTGCTAGACGGTCGACAGGAGAAGCTTTCTTT.

The chain uses TRBV6-5 and TRBJ2-1; possible D gene TRBD2, 5 bases. Per germline, CDR1 MNHEY and CDR2 SVGAGI. V was clipped by 2 bases and J by 4 bases, with 6 bases between them. The CDR3 is 13 amino acids. CDR3 sequence: CASSYEGYNEQFF. The CDR3 region has the DNA TGTGCCAGCAGTTACGAGGGTTACAATGAGCAGTTCTTC.

This clonotype was seen a single time. The J gene is TRBJ1-1, the V gene TRBV11-3; D remains unclear. The CDR3 is 15 amino acids. Per germline, CDR1 SGHNT and CDR2 YENEEA. Trimming pared 3 bases from V and 0 bases from J, leaving 11 bases between. The CDR3 bases are TGTGCCAGCAGCTTGGGATTCGGCATGAACACTGAAGCTTTCTTT. Amino acids: CASSLGFGMNTEAFF.

The V gene is TRBV2, the J gene TRBJ1-4; weak D call: TRBD1 (5 bases). Trimming removed 7 bases at V and 7 bases at J, with 16 bases between. Germline V gene data show CDR1 as SNHLY and CDR2 as FYNNEI. There are 14 residues in the CDR3. The CDR3 nucleotides read TGTGCCAGCACCTTCATCCTCGGGGGTGAAAAACTGTTTTTT. Protein sequence: CASTFILGGEKLFF. The entire variable domain, with the rest obtained from reference TRBV2 and TRBJ1-4, is as follows: EPEVTQTPSHQVTQMGQEVILRCVPISNHLYFYWYRQILGQKVEFLVSFYNNEISEKSEIFDDQFSVERPDGSNFTLKIRSTKLEDSAMYFCASTFILGGEKLFFGSGTQLSVL.

This clonotype has a handful of counts. The gene calls are TRBV3-1 and TRBJ1-1; D gene uncertain. V was pared by 1 base and J by 0 bases, with 6 bases between. The CDR3 covers 14 residues. Germline CDR1 and CDR2: LGHDT and YNNKEL (reference sequence). CDR3 amino acids: CASSQGTMNTEAFF. In nucleotides, the CDR3 is TGTGCCAGCAGCCAAGGAACTATGAACACTGAAGCTTTCTTT.

As regards this clonotype: A read error may account for a junction end that differs from germline. V and J are TRBV12-3 or TRBV12-4 and TRBJ2-6; TRBD1 is a possible D gene (5 bases). The CDR3 is 14 residues long. In nucleotides, the CDR3 is TGTGCCAGCAGGCCCCGGGCTGGGGCCAACGTGCTGACTTTC. Translated, it gives CASRPRAGANVLTF.

V is TRBV28 and J is TRBJ1-6, with D uncertain. With 6 bases removed from V and 7 bases from J, the gap between germline ends came to 10 bases. The CDR3 totals 13 residues. Germline assignment: CDR1 MDHEN and CDR2 SYDVKM. The CDR3 DNA reads TGTGCCAGCAGGCCTAGGACGAATTCACCCCTCCACTTT. It encodes CASRPRTNSPLHF.

This clonotype was seen only a few times. For the CDR3, the DNA is TGCAGCGTTGTGCCTAGTCGGGGCAATGAGCAGTTCTTC. It is translated as CSVVPSRGNEQFF. This chain connects TRBV29-1 to TRBJ2-1; TRBD2 is a possible D gene (5 bases). The CDR3 covers 13 residues. Germline CDR1 SQVTM, CDR2 ANQGSEA. V lost 4 bases and J 6 bases, leaving 13 bases between the germline ends.

This clonotype appeared a few times. This chain connects TRBV20-1 to TRBJ2-7, with 9 bases that match TRBD1. CDR3 length: 15 residues. Germline assignment: CDR1 DFQATT and CDR2 SNEGSKA (reference sequence). V shed 3 bases, J shed 5 bases, and the junction held 11 bases outside the gene matches. The CDR3 protein is CSASPLGQGVNEQYF. The DNA of the CDR3 is TGCAGTGCTAGTCCGTTGGGACAGGGTGTAAACGAGCAGTACTTC.

This clonotype was counted many times. The chain couples TRBV5-1 to TRBJ1-1; D ambiguous. The CDR3 totals 13 residues. Per germline, CDR1 SGHRS and CDR2 YFSETQ. With 2 bases removed from V and 4 bases from J, the gap between germline ends came to 9 bases. For the CDR3, the DNA is TGCGCCAGCAGCTTCGGATATCCCACTGAAGCTTTCTTT. Its translation is CASSFGYPTEAFF.